The 10 T cell receptor beta chains listed next were all sequenced from one sample in a study of shared clonotypes between healthy human individuals. Repertoires were generated with immunoSEQ multiplex PCR, while TCRdb's copy carries only in-frame clones and drops some. This table holds more than 2,000,000 clones, 85% to 95% found once. The sample was naive CD4+ T cells from PBMCs. Subset denoted: CD45RA+ positively selected. These receptors were collected from a man between 18 and 35 years old in good health. Some clones in this sample may be carry-over from other donors' samples.

The chain has TRBV4-1 and TRBJ2-5; a possible D gene is TRBD2 (5 bases). The V end was cut by 4 bases, the J end by 1 base, with 13 bases between. Germline values: CDR1 MGHRA, CDR2 YSYEKL. The CDR3 sequence is 15 residues long. The CDR3 DNA follows: TGCGCCAGCAGCCGGTTCTCGGGATCCCAAGAGACCCAGTACTTC. Amino acids: CASSRFSGSQETQYF.

This chain joins TRBV7-9 and TRBJ2-7, with a possible D match to TRBD2 (7 bases). Trimming removed 5 bases at V and 0 bases at J, with 17 bases between. Germline V CDR1 and CDR2: SEHNR, FQNEAQ (reference sequence). CDR3 length: 16 residues. CDR3 region: CASSKRGAADSYEQYF. The CDR3 nucleotides are TGTGCCAGCAGCAAACGGGGGGCGGCTGACTCCTACGAGCAGTACTTC.

The chain has TRBV21-1 and TRBJ1-5; the table's D call TRBD1 went unverified against the DNA. TRBV21-1 is a documented pseudogene. The length of the CDR3 is 21 residues. DNA of the CDR3: TGTGCCAGCAGCAATTTATTAGATCGGACAGCCATCGTGGGGAGCAATCAGCCCCAGCATTTT. Translated, it gives CASSNLLDRTAIVGSNQPQHF.

Comments on this clone: The sample holds other DNA sequences that translate to the same CDR3. The chain carries TRBV18 and TRBJ1-2, with D uncertain. V lost 2 bases, J lost 2 bases, and 6 bases lay in between. Germline V gene data show CDR1 as KGHSH and CDR2 as LQKENI. The CDR3 contains 13 residues. The CDR3 coding sequence is TGTGCCAGCTCACCATCAGAGAACTATGGCTACACCTTC. Translation gives CASSPSENYGYTF. Full variable domain (missing parts from reference TRBV18 and TRBJ1-2): NAGVMQNPRHLVRRRGQEARLRCSPMKGHSHVYWYRQLPEEGLKFMVYLQKENIIDESGMPKERFSAEFPKEGPSILRIQQVVRGDSAAYFCASSPSENYGYTFGSGTRLTVV.

This chain uses TRBV19 with TRBJ2-5, with 8 bases identical to TRBD2. This CDR3 region has 13 residues. Germline values: CDR1 LNHDA, CDR2 SQIVND (reference sequence). The J segment lost 5 bases and the V segment lost 6 bases, leaving 5 bases of the junction unmatched. For the CDR3, the DNA is TGTGCCAGTAGGGTAACGGGGGGGGAGACCCAGTACTTC. This codes for CASRVTGGETQYF.

The chain combines TRBV19 with TRBJ2-7, with a weak D call TRBD1 (6 bases). This CDR3 has 13 residues. The germline V gene has CDR1 LNHDA and CDR2 SQIVND (reference sequence). Deletions cut 6 bases from V and 5 bases from J, with 14 bases between. CDR3 in amino acids: CASSAQGMDEQYF. The CDR3 bases are TGTGCCAGTAGCGCACAGGGCATGGACGAGCAGTACTTC. Combining the CDR3 with reference TRBV19 and TRBJ2-7 gives the whole variable domain DGGITQSPKYLFRKEGQNVTLSCEQNLNHDAMYWYRQDPGQGLRLIYYSQIVNDFQKGDIAEGYSVSREKKESFPLTVTSAQKNPTAFYLCASSAQGMDEQYFGPGTRLTVT.

As concerns this clone: This sample includes further DNA sequences coding for the same CDR3. The rearrangement links TRBV2 to TRBJ1-3; D is ambiguous. The length of the CDR3 is 11 residues. Germline lookup yields CDR1 SNHLY and CDR2 FYNNEI. The ends were cut back, 3 bases at V and 4 bases at J, with 1 base in the middle. CDR3 DNA: TGTGCCAGCAGTGAGGGAAACACCATATATTTT. This encodes CASSEGNTIYF.

V and J are TRBV25-1 and TRBJ1-1; no clear D gene. The germline V gene has CDR1 MGHDK and CDR2 SYGVNS. Trimming took off 3 bases at V and 8 bases at J, with 13 bases between the two ends. The CDR3 contains 13 residues. In DNA form, the CDR3 reads TGTGCCAGCAGTGATGGGTACGACGCCGAAGCTTTCTTT. Translating gives CASSDGYDAEAFF.

The chain has TRBV29-1 and TRBJ2-1, with a tentative D call TRBD1 (5 bases). Germline V gene data show CDR1 as SQVTM and CDR2 as ANQGSEA. The V end lost 7 bases, the J end lost 0 bases, and 10 bases lay between the germline ends. The CDR3 sequence is 13 residues long. In DNA form, the CDR3 reads TGCAGCGCCTCAGGGCCCTCCTACAATGAGCAGTTCTTC. As protein: CSASGPSYNEQFF.

The CDR3: CASSPGAFNEQFF. CDR3 coding DNA: TGTGCCAGCAGCCCCGGAGCCTTCAATGAGCAGTTCTTC. The gene calls are TRBV7-7 and TRBJ2-1; unclear D gene. This CDR3 has 13 amino acids. V was shortened by 5 bases and J by 6 bases, with 11 bases between the two germline ends. The germline gives CDR1 SSHAT, CDR2 FNYEAQ (reference sequence).